This TCR beta chain was recovered during a study of cytomegalovirus exposure and HLA in healthy donors. The CDR3 covers 11 residues. Germline V lookup: CDR1 DFQATT, CDR2 SNEGSKA (reference sequence). V gave up 7 bases and J gave up 8 bases, with 13 bases separating them. Amplification used 60 Vbeta primers and 13 Jbeta primers. Produced via immunoSEQ multiplex PCR; TCRdb's table is partial and in-frame only. The sample is made up of more than 75,000 clones, and the top ten hold 15% to 17% of it. The clonotype was recovered from a man over 45 in good health and CMV-seropositive. Sequencing input: PBMCs. V usage is TRBV20-1 and J usage is TRBJ2-3, with TRBD2 as a possible D gene (6 bases). Here the CDR3 DNA reads TGCAGTGGACCTAGCGCGGGTACGCAGTATTTT. It codes for CSGPSAGTQYF.